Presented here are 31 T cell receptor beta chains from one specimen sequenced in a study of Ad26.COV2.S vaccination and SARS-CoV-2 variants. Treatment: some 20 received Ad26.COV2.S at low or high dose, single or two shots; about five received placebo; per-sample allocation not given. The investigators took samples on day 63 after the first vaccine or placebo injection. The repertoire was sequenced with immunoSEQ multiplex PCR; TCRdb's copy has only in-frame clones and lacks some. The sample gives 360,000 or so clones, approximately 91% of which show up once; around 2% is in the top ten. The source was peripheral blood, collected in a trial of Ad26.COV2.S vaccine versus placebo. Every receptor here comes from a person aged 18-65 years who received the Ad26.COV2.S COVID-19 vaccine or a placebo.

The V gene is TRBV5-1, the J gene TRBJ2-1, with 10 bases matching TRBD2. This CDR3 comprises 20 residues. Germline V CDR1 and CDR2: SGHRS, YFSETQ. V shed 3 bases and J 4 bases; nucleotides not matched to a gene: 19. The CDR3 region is CASSSPPGGLAGGLYNEQFF. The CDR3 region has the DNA TGCGCCAGCAGCTCCCCTCCGGGGGGATTAGCGGGAGGACTTTACAATGAGCAGTTCTTC.

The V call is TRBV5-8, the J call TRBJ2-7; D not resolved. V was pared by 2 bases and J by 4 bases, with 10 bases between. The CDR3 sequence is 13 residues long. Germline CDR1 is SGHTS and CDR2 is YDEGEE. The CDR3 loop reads CASSFGSLYEQYF. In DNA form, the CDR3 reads TGTGCCAGCAGCTTTGGCTCCCTATACGAGCAGTACTTC.

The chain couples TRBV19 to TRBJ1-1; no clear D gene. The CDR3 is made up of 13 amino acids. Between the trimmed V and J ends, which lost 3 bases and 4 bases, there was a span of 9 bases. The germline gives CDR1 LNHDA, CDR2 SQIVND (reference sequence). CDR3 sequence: CASSMSRGTEAFF. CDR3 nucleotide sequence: TGTGCCAGTAGTATGTCCCGAGGCACTGAAGCTTTCTTT.

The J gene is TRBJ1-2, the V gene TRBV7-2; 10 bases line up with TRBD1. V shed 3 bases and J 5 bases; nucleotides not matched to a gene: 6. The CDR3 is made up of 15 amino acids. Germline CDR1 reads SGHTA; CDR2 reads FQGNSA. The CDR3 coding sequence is TGTGCCAGCAGCTTGGATCCGGGACAGGGGTATGGCTACACCTTC. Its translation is CASSLDPGQGYGYTF. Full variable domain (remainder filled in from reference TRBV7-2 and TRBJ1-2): GAGVSQSPSNKVTEKGKDVELRCDPISGHTALYWYRQSLGQGLEFLIYFQGNSAPDKSGLPSDRFSAERTGGSVSTLTIQRTQQEDSAVYLCASSLDPGQGYGYTFGSGTRLTVV.

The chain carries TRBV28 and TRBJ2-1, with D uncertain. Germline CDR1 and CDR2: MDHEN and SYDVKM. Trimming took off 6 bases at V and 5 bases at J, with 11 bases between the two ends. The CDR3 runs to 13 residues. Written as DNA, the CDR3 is TGTGCCAGCAGGCCCGTTCCTAACAATGAGCAGTTCTTC. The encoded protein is CASRPVPNNEQFF.

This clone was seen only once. The chain's CDR3 is CASSQGQRNYEQYF. The CDR3 DNA is TGCGCCAGCAGCCAAGGTCAGCGAAACTACGAGCAGTACTTC. The chain recombines TRBV4-1 with TRBJ2-7; D remains unclear. The CDR3 has 14 amino acids. Germline loops: CDR1 MGHRA, CDR2 YSYEKL. The V end was cut by 1 base, the J end by 3 bases, with 10 bases between.

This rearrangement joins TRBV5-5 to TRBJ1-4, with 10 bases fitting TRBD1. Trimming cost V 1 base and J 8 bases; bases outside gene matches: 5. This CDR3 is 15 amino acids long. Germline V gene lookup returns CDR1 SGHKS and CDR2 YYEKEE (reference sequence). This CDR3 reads CASSLRDRGPEKLFF. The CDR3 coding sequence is TGTGCCAGCAGCTTGCGGGACAGGGGACCGGAAAAACTGTTTTTT.

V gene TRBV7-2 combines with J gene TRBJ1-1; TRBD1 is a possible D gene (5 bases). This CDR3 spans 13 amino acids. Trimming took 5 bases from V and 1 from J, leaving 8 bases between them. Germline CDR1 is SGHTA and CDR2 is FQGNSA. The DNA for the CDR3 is TGTGCCAGCAGCCGAGACAGGAACACTGAAGCTTTCTTT. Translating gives CASSRDRNTEAFF.

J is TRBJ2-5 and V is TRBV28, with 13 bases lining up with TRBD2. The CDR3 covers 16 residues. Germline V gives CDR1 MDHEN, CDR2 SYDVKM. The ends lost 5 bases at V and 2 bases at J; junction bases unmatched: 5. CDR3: CASSPGLAGEQETQYF. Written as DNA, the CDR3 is TGTGCCAGCAGTCCTGGACTAGCGGGGGAACAAGAGACCCAGTACTTC.

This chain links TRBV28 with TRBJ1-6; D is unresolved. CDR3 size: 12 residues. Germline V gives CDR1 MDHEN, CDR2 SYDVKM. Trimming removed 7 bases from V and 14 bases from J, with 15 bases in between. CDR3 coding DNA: TGTGCCAGCACTATCGGGTCCCTAGCCCTCCACTTT. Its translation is CASTIGSLALHF.

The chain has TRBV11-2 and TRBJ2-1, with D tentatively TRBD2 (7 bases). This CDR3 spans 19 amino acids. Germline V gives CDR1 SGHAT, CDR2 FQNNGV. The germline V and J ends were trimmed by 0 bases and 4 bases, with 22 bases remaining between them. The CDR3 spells CASSLDGGADQMFYNEQFF. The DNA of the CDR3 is TGTGCCAGCAGCTTAGATGGGGGGGCGGACCAAATGTTTTACAATGAGCAGTTCTTC. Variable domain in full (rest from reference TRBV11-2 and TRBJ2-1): EAGVAQSPRYKIIEKRQSVAFWCNPISGHATLYWYQQILGQGPKLLIQFQNNGVVDDSQLPKDRFSAERLKGVDSTLKIQPAKLEDSAVYLCASSLDGGADQMFYNEQFFGPGTRLTVL.

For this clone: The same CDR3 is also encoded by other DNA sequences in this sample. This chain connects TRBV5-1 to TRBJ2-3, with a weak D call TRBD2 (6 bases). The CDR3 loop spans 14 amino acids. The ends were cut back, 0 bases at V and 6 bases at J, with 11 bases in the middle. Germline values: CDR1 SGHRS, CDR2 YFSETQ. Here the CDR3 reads CASSLAGGADTQYF. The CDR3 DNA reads TGCGCCAGCAGCTTGGCCGGAGGGGCGGATACGCAGTATTTT.

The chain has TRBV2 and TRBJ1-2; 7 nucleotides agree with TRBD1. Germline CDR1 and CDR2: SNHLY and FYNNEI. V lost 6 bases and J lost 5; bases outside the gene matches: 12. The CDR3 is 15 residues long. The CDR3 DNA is TGTGCCAGCAGCATCGACAGGGCCCCCCTTTATGGCTACACCTTC. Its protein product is CASSIDRAPLYGYTF.

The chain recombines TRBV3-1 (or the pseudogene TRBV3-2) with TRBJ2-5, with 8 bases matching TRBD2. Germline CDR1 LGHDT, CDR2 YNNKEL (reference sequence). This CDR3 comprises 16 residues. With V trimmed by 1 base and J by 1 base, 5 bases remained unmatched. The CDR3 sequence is CASSQGGGRGQETQYF. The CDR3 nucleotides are TGTGCCAGCAGCCAAGGCGGGGGGCGGGGCCAAGAGACCCAGTACTTC.

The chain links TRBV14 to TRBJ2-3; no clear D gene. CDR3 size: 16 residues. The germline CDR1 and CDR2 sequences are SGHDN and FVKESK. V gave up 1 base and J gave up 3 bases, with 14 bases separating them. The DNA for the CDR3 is TGTGCCAGCAGCCAAGCGTCTCGCATGGTTACAGATACGCAGTATTTT. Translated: CASSQASRMVTDTQYF.

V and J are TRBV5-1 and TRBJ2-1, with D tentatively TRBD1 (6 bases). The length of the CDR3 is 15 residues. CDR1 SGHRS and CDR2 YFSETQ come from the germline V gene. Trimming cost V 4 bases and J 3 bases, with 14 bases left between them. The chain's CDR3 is CASSPGQRYYNEQFF. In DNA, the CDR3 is TGCGCCAGCAGCCCAGGACAGAGATACTACAATGAGCAGTTCTTC.

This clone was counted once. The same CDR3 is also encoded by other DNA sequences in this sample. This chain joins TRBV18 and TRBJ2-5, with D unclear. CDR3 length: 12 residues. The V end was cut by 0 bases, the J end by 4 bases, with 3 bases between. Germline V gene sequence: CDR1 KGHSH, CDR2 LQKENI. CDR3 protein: CASSPPRETQYF. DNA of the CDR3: TGTGCCAGCTCACCACCGCGAGAGACCCAGTACTTC.

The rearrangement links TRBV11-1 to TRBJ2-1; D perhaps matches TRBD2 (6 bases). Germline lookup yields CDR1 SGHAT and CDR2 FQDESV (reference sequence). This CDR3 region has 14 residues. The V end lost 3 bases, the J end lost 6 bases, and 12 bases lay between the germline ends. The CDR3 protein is CASSFPLGGNEQFF. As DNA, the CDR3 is TGTGCCAGCAGCTTCCCATTGGGGGGCAATGAGCAGTTCTTC.

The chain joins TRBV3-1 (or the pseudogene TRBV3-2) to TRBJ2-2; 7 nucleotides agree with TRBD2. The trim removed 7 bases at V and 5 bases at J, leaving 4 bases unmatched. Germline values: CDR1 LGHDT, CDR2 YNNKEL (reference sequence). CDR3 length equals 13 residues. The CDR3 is CASTRLATGELFF. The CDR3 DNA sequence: TGTGCCAGCACCAGACTAGCAACCGGGGAGCTGTTTTTT.

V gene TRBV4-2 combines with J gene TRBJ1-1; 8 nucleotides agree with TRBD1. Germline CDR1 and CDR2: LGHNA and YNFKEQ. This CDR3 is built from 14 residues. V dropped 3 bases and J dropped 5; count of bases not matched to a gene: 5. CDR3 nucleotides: TGTGCCAGCAGCCAGCCGACAGGGGCTACTGAAGCTTTCTTT. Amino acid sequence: CASSQPTGATEAFF.

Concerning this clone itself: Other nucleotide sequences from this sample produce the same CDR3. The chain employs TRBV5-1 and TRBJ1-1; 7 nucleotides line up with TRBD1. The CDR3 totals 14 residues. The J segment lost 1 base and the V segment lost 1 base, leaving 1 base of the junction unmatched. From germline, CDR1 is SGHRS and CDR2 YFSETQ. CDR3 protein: CASSLSGGNTEAFF. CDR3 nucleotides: TGCGCCAGCAGCTTGTCAGGGGGGAACACTGAAGCTTTCTTT.

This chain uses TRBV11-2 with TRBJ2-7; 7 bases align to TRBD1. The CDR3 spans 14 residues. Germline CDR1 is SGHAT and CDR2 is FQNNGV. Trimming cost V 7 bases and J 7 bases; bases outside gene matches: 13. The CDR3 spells CASTPTGTEPEQYF. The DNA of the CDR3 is TGTGCCAGCACCCCGACCGGGACAGAGCCTGAGCAGTACTTC.

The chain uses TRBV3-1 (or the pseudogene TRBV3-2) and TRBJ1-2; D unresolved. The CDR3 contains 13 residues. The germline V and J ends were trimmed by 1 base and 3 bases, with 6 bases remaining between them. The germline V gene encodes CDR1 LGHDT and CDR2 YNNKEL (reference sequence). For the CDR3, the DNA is TGTGCCAGCAGCCAAGGGTCCGACTATGGCTACACCTTC. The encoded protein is CASSQGSDYGYTF.

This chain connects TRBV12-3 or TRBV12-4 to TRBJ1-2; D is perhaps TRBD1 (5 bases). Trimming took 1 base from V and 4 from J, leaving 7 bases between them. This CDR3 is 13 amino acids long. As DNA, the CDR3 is TGTGCCAGCAGTTTAGAGGGACCCTATGGCTACACCTTC. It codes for CASSLEGPYGYTF.

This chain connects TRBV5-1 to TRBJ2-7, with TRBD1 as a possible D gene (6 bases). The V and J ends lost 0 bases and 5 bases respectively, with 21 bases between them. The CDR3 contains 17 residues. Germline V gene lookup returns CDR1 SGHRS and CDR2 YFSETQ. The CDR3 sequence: CASSLEPVSYRDHEQYF. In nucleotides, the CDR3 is TGCGCCAGCAGCTTGGAACCGGTTTCTTACAGGGACCACGAGCAGTACTTC.

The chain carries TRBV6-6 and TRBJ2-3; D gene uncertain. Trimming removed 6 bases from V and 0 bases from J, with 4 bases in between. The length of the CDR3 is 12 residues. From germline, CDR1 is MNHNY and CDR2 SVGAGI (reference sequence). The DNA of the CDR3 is TGTGCCAGCAGGGCCAGCACAGATACGCAGTATTTT. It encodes CASRASTDTQYF.

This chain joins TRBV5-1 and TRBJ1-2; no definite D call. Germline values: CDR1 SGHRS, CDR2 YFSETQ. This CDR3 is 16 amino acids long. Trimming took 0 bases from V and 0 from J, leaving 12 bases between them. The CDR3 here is CASSLAGQPANYGYTF. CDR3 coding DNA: TGCGCCAGCAGCTTGGCCGGGCAGCCAGCTAACTATGGCTACACCTTC.

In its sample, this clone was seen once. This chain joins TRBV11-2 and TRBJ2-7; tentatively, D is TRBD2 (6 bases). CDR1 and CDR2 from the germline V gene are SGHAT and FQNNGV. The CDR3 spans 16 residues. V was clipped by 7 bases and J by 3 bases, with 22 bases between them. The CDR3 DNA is TGTGCCAGCACCAAATCCCTGACTAGGGGTCTCTACGAGCAGTACTTC. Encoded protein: CASTKSLTRGLYEQYF.

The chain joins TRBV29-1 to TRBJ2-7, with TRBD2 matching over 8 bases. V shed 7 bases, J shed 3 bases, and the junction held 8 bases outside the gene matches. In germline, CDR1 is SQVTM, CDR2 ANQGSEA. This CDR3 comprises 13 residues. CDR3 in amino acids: CSARKAGVYEQYF. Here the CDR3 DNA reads TGCAGCGCAAGAAAAGCGGGAGTCTACGAGCAGTACTTC.

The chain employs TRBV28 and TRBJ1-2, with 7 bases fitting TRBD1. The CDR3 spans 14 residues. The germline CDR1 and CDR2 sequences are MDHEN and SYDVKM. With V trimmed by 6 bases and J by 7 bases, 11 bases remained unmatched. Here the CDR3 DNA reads TGTGCCAGCAGCTCAGACTCAGGGGGACGTGGCTACACCTTC. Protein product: CASSSDSGGRGYTF.

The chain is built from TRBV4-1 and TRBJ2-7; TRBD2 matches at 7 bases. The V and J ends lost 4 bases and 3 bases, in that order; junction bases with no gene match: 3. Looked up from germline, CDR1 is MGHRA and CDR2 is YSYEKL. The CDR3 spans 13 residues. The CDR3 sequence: CASSRGLDYEQYF. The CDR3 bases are TGCGCCAGCAGCCGAGGACTAGACTACGAGCAGTACTTC.